This is a list of T cell receptor beta chains from one sample in a study of blood T cell repertoires in COVID-19. Here immunoSEQ multiplex PCR was the method, and the copy in TCRdb shows in-frame clones only, minus some. The sample holds about 250,000 clones, about 87% seen once. Sample: PBMCs or T cells enriched from blood (not recorded which). The receptors derive from a woman aged 45-65 years who had recovered from COVID-19. The CDR3 runs from the conserved cysteine through the conserved F or W. Each record gives: V gene, D gene, CDR3 length, J gene, clone size, CDR3 DNA, CDR3 protein. A D gene is named only where the DNA matches it firmly. Clone sizes are given selectively: once, few, many, or a class where the clone is expanded.

V: TRBV27
D: -
length: 14
J: TRBJ2-1
size: -
DNA: TGTGCCAGCGTCGGACTTAGCGGCTACAATGAGCAGTTCTTC
CDR3: CASVGLSGYNEQFF

V: TRBV7-2
D: TRBD1
length: 13
J: TRBJ2-3
size: -
DNA: TGTGCCAGCAGCCGACAGGGGGCAGATACGCAGTATTTT
CDR3: CASSRQGADTQYF

V: TRBV20-1
D: -
length: 10
J: TRBJ2-1
size: -
DNA: TGCAGTGCCCTACGGGAGAATGGGGTCTTC
CDR3: CSALRENGVF

V: TRBV7-2
D: TRBD1
length: 15
J: TRBJ2-1
size: -
DNA: TGTGCCAGCAGCTTTCCCGGGACAGGTTACAATGAGCAGTTCTTC
CDR3: CASSFPGTGYNEQFF

V: TRBV2
D: TRBD1
length: 14
J: TRBJ1-1
size: -
DNA: TGTGCCAGCAAAGTCGGACAGGGGGGAATGAAAGCTTTCTTT
CDR3: CASKVGQGGMKAFF

V: TRBV9
D: TRBD1
length: 16
J: TRBJ1-2
size: -
DNA: TGTGCCAGCAGCGCCAACAGGGGGAAGACCAACTATGGCTACACCTTC
CDR3: CASSANRGKTNYGYTF

V: TRBV28
D: TRBD1
length: 14
J: TRBJ1-2
size: -
DNA: TGTGCCAGCAGAGGGGACAGGGTAAAATATGGCTACACCTTC
CDR3: CASRGDRVKYGYTF

V: TRBV4-1
D: TRBD2
length: 15
J: TRBJ2-3
size: -
DNA: TGCGCCAGCAGCCAAGCAGGACTAGCGGGAGATACGCAGTATTTT
CDR3: CASSQAGLAGDTQYF

V: TRBV12-3/TRBV12-4
D: -
length: 13
J: TRBJ2-7
size: -
DNA: TGTGCCAGCACCACAACAAGCTCCTACGAGCAGTACTTC
CDR3: CASTTTSSYEQYF

V: TRBV28
D: -
length: 14
J: TRBJ1-5
size: -
DNA: TGTGCCAGCAGTGCGGGGGGCAGCAATCAGCCCCAGCATTTT
CDR3: CASSAGGSNQPQHF

V: TRBV19
D: -
length: 15
J: TRBJ2-2
size: -
DNA: TGTGCCAGTAAAGTAGCGGTCGCGAACACCGGGGAGCTGTTTTTT
CDR3: CASKVAVANTGELFF

V: TRBV19
D: -
length: 13
J: TRBJ1-2
size: -
DNA: TGTGCCAGTAGTATAGTGGAGGGAGGAGGCTACACCTTC
CDR3: CASSIVEGGGYTF

V: TRBV28
D: -
length: 16
J: TRBJ1-1
size: -
DNA: TGTGCCAGCGTTCCTCCGCAGGGAAGTTTGGACACTGAAGCTTTCTTT
CDR3: CASVPPQGSLDTEAFF

V: TRBV7-6
D: TRBD2
length: 15
J: TRBJ2-2
size: -
DNA: TGTGCCAGCAGCCAATTAGGGACTAGCCCCGGGGAGCTGTTTTTT
CDR3: CASSQLGTSPGELFF

V: TRBV28
D: TRBD2
length: 17
J: TRBJ2-7
size: -
DNA: TGTGCCAGCAGTTTACGCGGGGGACTAGCGACGATCACGGAGCAGTACTTC
CDR3: CASSLRGGLATITEQYF

V: TRBV18
D: -
length: 14
J: TRBJ1-4
size: -
DNA: TGTGCCAGCTCATCGACGAAGACAGCCGAAAAACTGTTTTTT
CDR3: CASSSTKTAEKLFF

V: TRBV28
D: -
length: 16
J: TRBJ2-2
size: -
DNA: TGTGCCAGCAGTCCTTCCGGGACTGCCGACACCGGGGAGCTGTTTTTT
CDR3: CASSPSGTADTGELFF

V: TRBV7-9
D: TRBD1
length: 15
J: TRBJ2-5
size: -
DNA: TGTGCCAGCAGCTCGAATCCGGGACAGAAAGAGACCCAGTACTTC
CDR3: CASSSNPGQKETQYF

V: TRBV30
D: -
length: 14
J: TRBJ1-4
size: -
DNA: TGTGCCTGGAGTCAGAACAGGGTGGACGAAAAACTGTTTTTT
CDR3: CAWSQNRVDEKLFF

V: TRBV27
D: -
length: 12
J: TRBJ1-2
size: -
DNA: TGTGCCAGCGGTACAGGGCCCTATGGCTACACCTTC
CDR3: CASGTGPYGYTF

V: TRBV6-5
D: -
length: 13
J: TRBJ1-5
size: -
DNA: TGTGCCAGCAGGGCCGGAGTCAATCAGCCCCAGCATTTT
CDR3: CASRAGVNQPQHF

V: TRBV11-3
D: -
length: 14
J: TRBJ2-3
size: -
DNA: TGTGCCAGCACGTCAGGTGGGCCTGGGGATACGCAGTATTTT
CDR3: CASTSGGPGDTQYF

V: TRBV27
D: TRBD1
length: 14
J: TRBJ1-4
size: once
DNA: TGTGCCAGCAGTACCGACAGGGGGCGAGAAAAACTGTTTTTT
CDR3: CASSTDRGREKLFF

V: TRBV27
D: TRBD1
length: 16
J: TRBJ2-1
size: -
DNA: TGTGCCAGCAGTTTGTATACCGGGACAGGGGATCGTGAGCAGTTCTTC
CDR3: CASSLYTGTGDREQFF

V: TRBV5-1
D: -
length: 14
J: TRBJ1-3
size: -
DNA: TGCGCCAGCAGCTTGGGCGACTCTGGAAACACCATATATTTT
CDR3: CASSLGDSGNTIYF

V: TRBV5-1
D: TRBD2
length: 16
J: TRBJ2-5
size: -
DNA: TGCGCCAGCAGCTTGTATGCGGGAGGTACCCAAGAGACCCAGTACTTC
CDR3: CASSLYAGGTQETQYF

V: TRBV4-1
D: -
length: 17
J: TRBJ2-3
size: -
DNA: TGCGCCAGCAGCCAGGGGTCTGGCGGGCCTAGCACAGATACGCAGTATTTT
CDR3: CASSQGSGGPSTDTQYF

V: TRBV28
D: -
length: 14
J: TRBJ1-2
size: once
DNA: TGTGCCAGCAGTTTTCCTGGGGGGACTGTTGGCTACACCTTC
CDR3: CASSFPGGTVGYTF

V: TRBV27
D: -
length: 15
J: TRBJ2-7
size: -
DNA: TGTGCCAGCAGACCCGCGGGACGGCTCTCCTACGAGCAGTACTTC
CDR3: CASRPAGRLSYEQYF

V: TRBV7-2
D: -
length: 12
J: TRBJ1-1
size: -
DNA: TGTGCCACCGGACAGATAAACACTGAAGCTTTCTTT
CDR3: CATGQINTEAFF

V: TRBV6-5
D: TRBD1
length: 15
J: TRBJ1-5
size: -
DNA: TGTGCCTCGACCTCGCAGGACAGGGGGCGTCAGCCCCAGCATTTT
CDR3: CASTSQDRGRQPQHF

V: TRBV19
D: -
length: 15
J: TRBJ2-3
size: -
DNA: TGTGCCAGTAGTTTAGCTGGAGCGTACACAGATACGCAGTATTTT
CDR3: CASSLAGAYTDTQYF

V: TRBV11-1
D: TRBD1
length: 16
J: TRBJ2-5
size: -
DNA: TGTGCCAGCTCTGAAGTCCTTGGACAGGGGGAAGAGACCCAGTACTTC
CDR3: CASSEVLGQGEETQYF

V: TRBV9
D: -
length: 14
J: TRBJ1-2
size: -
DNA: TGTGCCAGCAGTGCCGGGGGGGGCGTAGATGGCTACACCTTC
CDR3: CASSAGGGVDGYTF

V: TRBV12-5
D: -
length: 13
J: TRBJ2-3
size: -
DNA: TGTGCTAGTGGTTTGGTAAACTCAGATACGCAGTATTTT
CDR3: CASGLVNSDTQYF

V: TRBV4-3
D: -
length: 14
J: TRBJ1-5
size: -
DNA: TGCGCCAGCAGCCAATTGGGGCGGAATCAGCCCCAGCATTTT
CDR3: CASSQLGRNQPQHF

V: TRBV5-6
D: -
length: 14
J: TRBJ1-1
size: -
DNA: TGTGCCAGCAGCTTGGAGGGGTTGAACACTGAAGCTTTCTTT
CDR3: CASSLEGLNTEAFF

V: TRBV28
D: TRBD1
length: 15
J: TRBJ1-2
size: -
DNA: TGTGCCAGCAGTTTATTAGGACAGGAACTTGGCGGCTACACCTTC
CDR3: CASSLLGQELGGYTF

V: TRBV19
D: -
length: 15
J: TRBJ2-7
size: once
DNA: TGTGCCAGTAGGGTTATCGATTTAGTCGGCTACGAGCAGTACTTC
CDR3: CASRVIDLVGYEQYF

V: TRBV29-1
D: -
length: 14
J: TRBJ2-2
size: once
DNA: TGCAGCGTTGCGGCCAGACTTAACACCGGGGAGCTGTTTTTT
CDR3: CSVAARLNTGELFF

V: TRBV20-1
D: -
length: 10
J: TRBJ1-2
size: -
DNA: TGCAGTGCTAGAGGCGGAGGCTACACCTTC
CDR3: CSARGGGYTF

V: TRBV7-6
D: TRBD2
length: 17
J: TRBJ2-1
size: -
DNA: TGTGCCAGCAGCTTAGTCGGTAGCGGGACCGGTAGGAATGAGCAGTTCTTC
CDR3: CASSLVGSGTGRNEQFF